The 22 T cell receptor beta chains listed next were all sequenced from one sample in a study of shared clonotypes between healthy human individuals. CD8 cells classed as naive were CD45RO-negative and positively selected for CCR7, excluding terminally differentiated effector memory CD45RA+ cells. Some clones are missing from TCRdb's copy, which holds only in-frame ones; the method was immunoSEQ multiplex PCR. In the table there are about 2.1 million clones, 93% of which are singletons. Material for sequencing was naive CD8+ T cells from PBMCs. The source of these receptors is a man aged 18 to 29 in good health. Some clones in this sample may be carry-over from other donors' samples.

The V gene is TRBV10-3, the J gene TRBJ1-1; D is unresolved. In germline, CDR1 is ENHRY, CDR2 SYGVKD. V gave up 6 bases and J gave up 1 base, with 6 bases separating them. This CDR3 region has 12 residues. CDR3 sequence: CAIRQQNTEAFF. The CDR3 coding sequence is TGTGCCATCAGACAGCAGAACACTGAAGCTTTCTTT.

The rearrangement links TRBV9 to TRBJ2-7; no clear D. The CDR3 sequence is 15 residues long. The V and J ends lost 2 bases and 5 bases respectively, with 17 bases between them. Germline V gives CDR1 SGDLS, CDR2 YYNGEE. The CDR3 DNA is TGTGCCAGCAGCGTCTTCTCACGAACGACGGACGAGCAGTACTTC. Translating it yields CASSVFSRTTDEQYF.

This clone was recorded only once. V and J are TRBV29-1 and TRBJ2-1, with 7 bases identical to TRBD1. Germline values: CDR1 SQVTM, CDR2 ANQGSEA. J lost 0 bases, V lost 4 bases, and 3 bases had no gene match. The CDR3 has 14 residues. CDR3 amino acids: CSVVTGTSYNEQFF. The DNA of the CDR3 is TGCAGCGTTGTGACAGGGACCTCCTACAATGAGCAGTTCTTC.

This clone has just one count. At the DNA level, this CDR3 is encoded by other sequences in the same sample as well. The chain couples TRBV27 to TRBJ2-7; 8 positions match TRBD1. Germline V CDR1 and CDR2: MNHEY, SMNVEV (reference sequence). The ends lost 3 bases at V and 4 bases at J; junction bases unmatched: 2. There are 13 residues in the CDR3. In DNA, the CDR3 is TGTGCCAGCAGTTTTGACAGGGGTTACGAGCAGTACTTC. As protein: CASSFDRGYEQYF.

As concerns this clone: At the DNA level, this CDR3 is encoded by other sequences in the same sample as well. The chain couples TRBV6-5 to TRBJ2-2; the D is unclear. The length of the CDR3 is 13 residues. From germline, CDR1 is MNHEY and CDR2 SVGAGI. V lost 2 bases to trimming and J lost 3 bases, with 4 bases between them. In DNA form, the CDR3 reads TGTGCCAGCAGTTACCGAGACACCGGGGAGCTGTTTTTT. Encoded protein: CASSYRDTGELFF.

The chain joins TRBV7-2 to TRBJ1-5; possibly TRBD1 for D (5 bases). Germline assignment: CDR1 SGHTA and CDR2 FQGNSA. This CDR3 contains 16 residues. Trimming cost V 5 bases and J 0 bases, with 14 bases left between them. DNA of the CDR3: TGTGCCAGCAGCCCCCATGGGGACTATAGCAATCAGCCCCAGCATTTT. Encoded protein: CASSPHGDYSNQPQHF. The full variable domain, its missing parts supplied by reference TRBV7-2 and TRBJ1-5, is GAGVSQSPSNKVTEKGKDVELRCDPISGHTALYWYRQSLGQGLEFLIYFQGNSAPDKSGLPSDRFSAERTGGSVSTLTIQRTQQEDSAVYLCASSPHGDYSNQPQHFGDGTRLSIL.

The rearrangement uses TRBV27 and TRBJ2-5; possible D gene TRBD1, 6 bases. The germline V and J ends were trimmed by 6 bases and 5 bases, with 16 bases remaining between them. Germline V lookup: CDR1 MNHEY, CDR2 SMNVEV (reference sequence). This CDR3 contains 14 residues. CDR3 in DNA: TGTGCCAGCAGCCTTGTGGGGGCTGCTGAGACCCAGTACTTC. Amino acids: CASSLVGAAETQYF.

The V gene is TRBV11-2, the J gene TRBJ1-1; 9 bases match TRBD1. Germline V gene lookup returns CDR1 SGHAT and CDR2 FQNNGV. The trim removed 2 bases at V and 1 base at J, leaving 8 bases unmatched. The CDR3 is 17 residues long. CDR3 sequence: CASSLYPRTGENTEAFF. In nucleotides, the CDR3 is TGTGCCAGCAGCTTATACCCCCGGACAGGGGAGAACACTGAAGCTTTCTTT.

The chain uses TRBV27 and TRBJ2-1; TRBD2 is a possible D gene (5 bases). The CDR3 has 13 amino acids. Per the germline V gene, CDR1 is MNHEY and CDR2 is SMNVEV (reference sequence). Trimming pared 1 base from V and 9 bases from J, leaving 10 bases between. CDR3 loop: CASSLFSVGEQFF. CDR3 coding DNA: TGTGCCAGCAGTTTATTTAGCGTCGGTGAGCAGTTCTTC.

The chain carries TRBV10-3 and TRBJ2-7; the match to TRBD1 covers 8 bases. J lost 5 bases, V lost 4 bases, and 4 bases had no gene match. Per the germline V gene, CDR1 is ENHRY and CDR2 is SYGVKD. There are 13 residues in the CDR3. Here the CDR3 reads CAISGQGADEQYF. For the CDR3, the DNA is TGTGCCATCAGTGGCCAGGGGGCGGACGAGCAGTACTTC.

Remarks on this clone: Other DNA sequences in the same sample also yield this CDR3. The gene calls are TRBV28 and TRBJ2-7, with D maybe TRBD1 (6 bases). The CDR3 runs to 15 residues. CDR1 and CDR2 from the germline V gene are MDHEN and SYDVKM. V was pared by 6 bases and J by 0 bases, with 15 bases between. The CDR3 nucleotides read TGTGCCAGCAGCTTCCTCACAGGGTCCTCCTACGAGCAGTACTTC. Translated, it gives CASSFLTGSSYEQYF.

Regarding this clone: This sample also contains other DNA sequences that code for the same CDR3. The chain joins TRBV28 to TRBJ2-1; no clear D gene. Looked up from germline, CDR1 is MDHEN and CDR2 is SYDVKM. The CDR3 is made up of 11 amino acids. V gave up 3 bases and J gave up 9 bases, with 6 bases separating them. CDR3: CASSFLGEQFF. Written as DNA, the CDR3 is TGTGCCAGCAGTTTCTTGGGTGAGCAGTTCTTC.

V gene TRBV28 combines with J gene TRBJ1-1; no firm D call. The germline V gene encodes CDR1 MDHEN and CDR2 SYDVKM. The CDR3 sequence is 14 residues long. The V gene lost 1 base and the J gene lost 3 bases, with 9 bases spanning the gap. This chain's CDR3 is CASSLSGLDTEAFF. CDR3 sequence (DNA): TGTGCCAGCAGTTTATCGGGGTTGGACACTGAAGCTTTCTTT.

The chain uses TRBV7-2 and TRBJ2-1; D is undetermined. V shed 7 bases and J shed 9 bases, with 19 bases lying between them. Per the germline V gene, CDR1 is SGHTA and CDR2 is FQGNSA. This CDR3 comprises 14 residues. The CDR3 bases are TGTGCCAGCATCCTAAGGTGGCCATCCGGTGAGCAGTTCTTC. Its translation is CASILRWPSGEQFF.

The chain employs TRBV6-6 and TRBJ2-1; D gene unclear. Germline CDR1 is MNHNY and CDR2 is SVGAGI (reference sequence). This CDR3 region has 12 residues. Between the trimmed V and J ends, which lost 4 bases and 8 bases, there was a span of 9 bases. The CDR3, as DNA: TGTGCCAGCAGTTTTCTGGGCGATGAGCAGTTCTTC. This translates into CASSFLGDEQFF.

This chain joins TRBV9 and TRBJ2-1; 7 positions agree with TRBD2. CDR3 length: 16 amino acids. V was pared by 4 bases and J by 4 bases, with 11 bases of the junction left unmatched. Germline loops: CDR1 SGDLS, CDR2 YYNGEE. As DNA, the CDR3 is TGTGCCAGCAGCCCCAGAGAGACTAGCTGGTACAATGAGCAGTTCTTC. Its translation is CASSPRETSWYNEQFF.

This chain links TRBV13 with TRBJ1-1; a weak D match, TRBD1 (5 bases). The CDR3 sequence is 15 residues long. CDR1 is PRHDT, CDR2 FYEKMQ, per germline (reference sequence). V lost 3 bases to trimming and J lost 1 base, with 12 bases between them. CDR3 amino acids: CASSFGGAPNTEAFF. The CDR3 coding sequence is TGTGCCAGCAGCTTCGGGGGAGCCCCGAACACTGAAGCTTTCTTT.

The gene calls are TRBV9 and TRBJ1-4; a possible D gene is TRBD1 (6 bases). Germline lookup yields CDR1 SGDLS and CDR2 YYNGEE. The CDR3 extends over 15 amino acids. V gave up 6 bases and J gave up 0 bases, with 12 bases separating them. The CDR3 coding sequence is TGTGCCAGCAACGGGGGCGGGTCAACTAATGAAAAACTGTTTTTT. Translated: CASNGGGSTNEKLFF.

The V and J genes are TRBV9 and TRBJ2-2; no definite D call. CDR1 and CDR2 from the germline V gene are SGDLS and YYNGEE. The length of the CDR3 is 14 residues. V was cut by 0 bases and J by 10 bases, with 13 bases left in between. In nucleotides, the CDR3 is TGTGCCAGCAGCGTAGAGAGGAGTGGGGAGGAGCTGTTTTTT. Translating it yields CASSVERSGEELFF.

The chain joins TRBV25-1 to TRBJ1-1; D call uncertain. V was trimmed by 9 bases and J by 2 bases, leaving 13 bases between them. There are 13 residues in the CDR3. The germline V gene encodes CDR1 MGHDK and CDR2 SYGVNS. CDR3 sequence: CASSFAANTEAFF. The CDR3 region has the DNA TGTGCCAGTTCCTTCGCTGCTAACACTGAAGCTTTCTTT.

The rearrangement uses TRBV28 and TRBJ2-7; tentatively, D is TRBD1 or TRBD2 (5 bases each). V shed 3 bases and J shed 4 bases, with 13 bases lying between them. The CDR3 extends over 14 amino acids. The germline CDR1 and CDR2 sequences are MDHEN and SYDVKM. The CDR3: CASSFVGAIYEQYF. The DNA for the CDR3 is TGTGCCAGCAGTTTCGTCGGGGCGATATACGAGCAGTACTTC.

The V call is TRBV5-1, the J call TRBJ2-2; D call uncertain. V was pared by 0 bases and J by 1 base, with 10 bases between. This CDR3 has 16 residues. Germline CDR1 SGHRS, CDR2 YFSETQ. The CDR3 here is CASSLEGLGNTGELFF. The CDR3 DNA sequence: TGCGCCAGCAGCTTGGAAGGCTTAGGGAACACCGGGGAGCTGTTTTTT.